These T cell receptor beta chains were read from a single sample in a study of blood T cells in healthy people across ages. TCRdb analysed the 5' RACE reads with MiXCR anew, one entry per CDR3 protein. The repertoire holds about 1.7 million distinct CDR3 sequences, with roughly 30% as singletons. The sequencing sample was made of blood. These receptor sequences come from a woman in her 30s in good health. CDR3s include the opening cysteine and the closing phenylalanine or tryptophan. Fields, in order: CDR3 protein, CDR3 DNA, J gene, V gene, clone size, D gene. A D gene is named only where the DNA matches it firmly. A clone size is listed for some rows: how often the clone was seen (once, few, many), or a class if it is expanded.

CDR3: CSVGLVPEAFF
DNA: TGCAGCGTTGGACTTGTTCCTGAAGCTTTCTTT
J: TRBJ1-1
V: TRBV29-1
size: many
D: .

CDR3: CASSLPETDRGYEQFF
DNA: TGTGCCAGCAGCTTACCCGAAACGGACAGGGGCTACGAGCAGTTCTTC
J: TRBJ2-1
V: TRBV11-2
size: .
D: TRBD1

CDR3: CASSQGGSGGAYNEQFF
DNA: TGTGCCAGCAGCCAAGGCGGTAGCGGGGGCGCCTACAATGAGCAGTTCTTC
J: TRBJ2-1
V: TRBV3-1
size: few
D: TRBD2

CDR3: CNARPDGPLPYEQYF
DNA: TGCAATGCTAGACCGGACGGACCTCTTCCCTACGAGCAGTACTTC
J: TRBJ2-7
V: TRBV20-1
size: .
D: .

CDR3: CSASWSSPYEQYF
DNA: TGCAGTGCTTCTTGGAGTAGCCCCTACGAGCAGTACTTC
J: TRBJ2-7
V: TRBV20-1
size: few
D: .

CDR3: CASSSRRGLDYEQYF
DNA: TGTGCCAGCAGCTCACGGAGAGGACTTGACTACGAGCAGTACTTC
J: TRBJ2-7
V: TRBV12-3/TRBV12-4
size: many
D: .

CDR3: CASSLGDYGYTF
DNA: TGTGCCAGCAGTTTAGGCGACTATGGCTACACCTTC
J: TRBJ1-2
V: TRBV5-1
size: many
D: .

CDR3: CSASPGTGGWEQYF
DNA: TGCAGTGCTAGCCCCGGGACAGGGGGCTGGGAGCAGTACTTC
J: TRBJ2-7
V: TRBV20-1
size: many
D: TRBD1

CDR3: CASSPYLTGSNEQFF
DNA: TGTGCCAGCAGCCCCTACCTGACAGGGAGCAATGAGCAGTTCTTC
J: TRBJ2-1
V: TRBV7-3
size: .
D: TRBD1

CDR3: CASSNAGPTNYGYTF
DNA: TGTGCCAGCAGCAACGCAGGACCGACTAACTATGGCTACACCTTC
J: TRBJ1-2
V: TRBV21-1
size: .
D: .

CDR3: CASRQTGVKKYEKLFF
DNA: TGTGCCAGCAGACAAACAGGGGTGAAGAAGTATGAAAAACTGTTTTTT
J: TRBJ1-4
V: TRBV6-5
size: .
D: TRBD1

CDR3: CSAKQRPQGRTDTQYF
DNA: TGCAGTGCTAAACAACGACCACAGGGAAGAACAGATACGCAGTATTTT
J: TRBJ2-3
V: TRBV20-1
size: .
D: .

CDR3: CASRPSTSGRWNEQFF
DNA: TGTGCCAGCCGACCATCCACTAGCGGGAGGTGGAATGAGCAGTTCTTC
J: TRBJ2-1
V: TRBV5-8
size: many
D: TRBD2

CDR3: CASRNRQGASQETQYF
DNA: TGTGCCAGCCGAAACAGACAGGGGGCGTCCCAAGAGACCCAGTACTTC
J: TRBJ2-5
V: TRBV27
size: .
D: TRBD1

CDR3: CASSVRLAGTDTQYF
DNA: TGTGCCAGCAGCGTCCGACTAGCGGGCACAGATACGCAGTATTTT
J: TRBJ2-3
V: TRBV3-1
size: few
D: TRBD2

CDR3: CTSSLEVARGEKLFF
DNA: TGTACCAGCAGCCTAGAGGTTGCCAGGGGCGAAAAACTGTTTTTT
J: TRBJ1-4
V: TRBV7-2
size: .
D: .

CDR3: CSADRGTRTSGIYEQYF
DNA: TGCAGTGCTGACCGGGGGACGCGGACTAGCGGGATCTACGAGCAGTACTTC
J: TRBJ2-7
V: TRBV20-1
size: many
D: TRBD2

CDR3: CASSSIENSAQYF
DNA: TGTGCCAGCAGCTCCATCGAAAATTCCGCCCAGTACTTC
J: TRBJ2-5
V: TRBV7-9
size: once
D: .

CDR3: CASSVGRGREAQYF
DNA: TGTGCCAGCAGCGTCGGGCGGGGGCGAGAGGCCCAGTACTTC
J: TRBJ2-5
V: TRBV6-2/TRBV6-3
size: .
D: .

CDR3: CASSVLGGWLSTGTQYF
DNA: TGTGCCAGCAGCGTTCTGGGCGGGTGGCTTAGCACAGGTACGCAGTATTTT
J: TRBJ2-3
V: TRBV9
size: once
D: .

CDR3: CASSNRGTGELFF
DNA: TGTGCCAGCAGTAACAGGGGCACCGGGGAGCTGTTTTTT
J: TRBJ2-2
V: TRBV12-3/TRBV12-4
size: .
D: TRBD1

CDR3: CAISESAAIRETQYF
DNA: TGTGCCATCAGTGAGTCCGCTGCCATTCGGGAGACCCAGTACTTC
J: TRBJ2-5
V: TRBV10-3
size: .
D: .

CDR3: CASSAGTGNPDTQYF
DNA: TGTGCCAGCAGCGCTGGGACAGGGAACCCAGATACGCAGTATTTT
J: TRBJ2-3
V: TRBV9
size: once
D: TRBD1

CDR3: CASSERSGGYGYTF
DNA: TGCGCCAGCAGTGAGAGGTCCGGCGGCTATGGCTACACCTTC
J: TRBJ1-2
V: TRBV10-2
size: many
D: .

CDR3: CASSSGTGAIYGYTF
DNA: TGTGCCAGCAGCTCAGGCACGGGGGCAATCTATGGCTACACCTTC
J: TRBJ1-2
V: TRBV7-8
size: .
D: .

CDR3: CASSPPSLAGANNEQFF
DNA: TGTGCCAGCAGCCCGCCCTCACTAGCGGGGGCGAACAATGAGCAGTTCTTC
J: TRBJ2-1
V: TRBV13
size: many
D: TRBD2

CDR3: CASSFSTGNHGYTF
DNA: TGTGCCAGCAGCTTTTCGACGGGTAACCATGGCTACACCTTC
J: TRBJ1-2
V: TRBV7-9
size: few
D: .

CDR3: CASSPRPAGYNEQFF
DNA: TGTGCCAGTAGTCCGAGGCCAGCGGGGTACAATGAGCAGTTCTTC
J: TRBJ2-1
V: TRBV19
size: .
D: TRBD2